This TCR beta chain stems from a study of T cells after yellow fever vaccination. Study at large: Fractions of limited cellularity were prepared by means of SMART-Seq v4 Ultra Low Input.

This clonotype was detected only a few times. The antigen is not known. The V segment lost 4 bases and the J segment 5 bases; nucleotides outside the gene matches: 2. CDR1 and CDR2 from the germline V gene are DFQATT and SNEGSKA (reference sequence). The CDR3 totals 13 residues. The authors made TCR cDNA by 5'RACE template switching, adding a universal primer site and UMIs. TCRdb called the 5' RACE reads again in MiXCR, with one record for every CDR3 protein. The top ten hold 0.65% to 0.9% of the sample, which has 250,000 or so distinct CDR3 sequences, 6.9% seen once. Notes on the study in general: In FACS-sorted repertoires, abundant clonotypes from the bulk population could appear as contaminants. Most clones from primary vaccination were detected again post-booster (96% CD4, roughly 91% CD8).

The TCR was taken from a young man who received the YFV17D yellow fever vaccine. The source material was CD4+ T cells sorted from PBMCs, sampled 15 days after the yellow fever booster vaccination. This rearrangement joins TRBV20-1 to TRBJ2-3; TRBD1 aligns across 11 bases. The CDR3 region has the DNA TGCAGTGCTATGGACAGGGGGCTAGATACGCAGTATTTT. It yields the protein CSAMDRGLDTQYF.